This T cell receptor beta chain was observed in a study of early T cells in non-severe SARS-CoV-2 infection (dated by TCRdb to the early 2020s). About the study as a whole: Because TCR sequencing was done on bulk RNA from unsorted whole blood, the alpha and beta chains could not be paired.

Libraries were built with 5' RACE. TCRdb lists the instrument as NextSeq 500. In the TCR library protocol, unique molecular identifiers were attached to individual cDNA molecules to correct for PCR bias and sequencing error. Both TCR alpha and beta chains were sequenced, and tight co-correlation was observed between alpha and beta sequence abundances in each sample. The study's own analysis went as follows. Decombinator V4 was used to annotate TCR sequences for V gene, J gene and CDR3. Expanded TCRs were defined as changing significantly between any two time points under a Poisson model with p below 0.0001. TCR abundances were normalised to the total number of TCRs sequenced in each sample and reported as counts per million. MAIT TCRs were defined by TRAV1-2 paired with TRAJ12, TRAJ20 or TRAJ33, and iNKT TCRs by TRAV10 paired with TRAJ18. A search of VDJdb, accessed on 1 November 2021, was run for TCRs annotated to CMV, EBV and SARS-CoV-2, with TCRs annotated for multiple antigens excluded. Starting from the raw public reads, TCRdb applied fastp trimming at Q25, assembled clones with MiXCR and retained in-frame beta chains. Duplicate CDR3 protein sequences are folded into a single record with the most common DNA and genes. The V and J calls and clone size are TCRdb's, not the authors'. Present in this sample are about 61,000 distinct CDR3 sequences, approximately 12% of which were seen just once. The biggest ten clones account for approximately 1.1% of the sample.

A distance of 7 bases separates the germline ends of V and J, which lose 2 bases and 2 bases respectively. Taken from cysteine to phenylalanine, the CDR3 has 14 residues. Only the CDR3 region is kept as DNA, spanning 42 bases read in frame from base 1. The CDR1 and CDR2 encoded by the germline V gene (reference sequence) are MNHEY and SMNVEV. Set within a cohort of healthcare workers in London, UK, this nested case-control study involved weekly PCR testing of nasopharyngeal swabs along with blood sampling. Healthcare workers were recruited during the week of the UK lockdown, between 23 and 31 March 2020, and followed weekly for up to roughly 15 weeks. Broad study findings and their caveats: Matching against VDJdb was skewed toward anti-spike CD8 responses, likely underestimated virus-specific expansions, and missed private and CD4 specificities.

This clonotype was found a few times. Its binding antigen is unknown. Within one base of it there is no much larger clone, and no base qualities were kept. The sample consisted of whole blood, taken at baseline. The V and J genes are TRBV27 and TRBJ1-5, with the identity of the D gene unclear. The receptor was derived from an adult who was a healthcare worker with PCR-confirmed SARS-CoV-2 infection or an uninfected control (not recorded which). The donor label of this sample is uncertain. CDR3 protein: CASSLRFGNQPQHF. In nucleotides, the sequence is TGTGCCAGCAGTTTACGTTTCGGCAATCAGCCCCAGCATTTT.